A selection of T cell receptor beta chains follows, all from one sample in a study of blood T cells in healthy people across ages. MiXCR, run by TCRdb on the 5' RACE reads, gives a single entry per CDR3 protein. The table lists roughly 500,000 distinct CDR3 sequences, roughly a quarter of them singletons, with 15% to 20% in the top ten. Sequenced: blood. Every receptor here comes from a woman in her 70s in good health. Both conserved end residues are part of each CDR3. The D gene is left open where the match is weak. Expanded clones are given a class, and other clones once, few, many or no size at all.

J | size | D | V | DNA | CDR3
TRBJ2-5 | NA | NA | TRBV7-2 | TGTGCCAGCAGCTCCTTTGGGACGGCAGAAAAAGAGACCCAGTACTTC | CASSSFGTAEKETQYF
TRBJ1-1 | NA | NA | TRBV2 | TGTGCCAGCAGTGCAGAGCTGAACACTGAAGCTTTCTTT | CASSAELNTEAFF
TRBJ2-7 | NA | TRBD2 | TRBV4-2 | TGTGCCAGCAGCCAAGATCCCGGGACTAGCGCCAGCTCCTACGAGCAGTACTTC | CASSQDPGTSASSYEQYF
TRBJ1-2 | few | NA | TRBV20-1 | TGCAGTGCTCCCCGGACTAACTATGGCTACACCTTC | CSAPRTNYGYTF
TRBJ2-2 | NA | NA | TRBV7-3 | TGTGCCAGCACTTTCCAAGGGGGGGCTACGAACACCGGGGAGCTGTTTTTT | CASTFQGGATNTGELFF
TRBJ2-4 | once | NA | TRBV4-1 | TGCGCCAGCAGCCAAGGGGGGAGTGTCAAAAACATTCAGTACTTC | CASSQGGSVKNIQYF
TRBJ1-1 | NA | TRBD1 | TRBV7-9 | TGTGCCAGCAGCTTAGTGGCAGGGGGGAACACTGAAGCTTTCTTT | CASSLVAGGNTEAFF
TRBJ1-2 | NA | NA | TRBV4-3 | TGCGCCAGCAGCCAAAACGGAGGGTTTGGCTACACCTTC | CASSQNGGFGYTF
TRBJ1-5 | few | TRBD1 | TRBV6-2/TRBV6-3 | TGTGCCAGCAGTTACATCCCCAGGGGGCTTCAGGGTCAGCCCCAGCATTTT | CASSYIPRGLQGQPQHF
TRBJ2-1 | NA | NA | TRBV12-3/TRBV12-4 | TGTGCCAGCAGTCCCCGGAGTAGCGCCTACAATGAGCAGTTCTTC | CASSPRSSAYNEQFF
TRBJ1-1 | NA | TRBD1 | TRBV18 | TGTGCCAGCTCGTCAGGGGGGAACACTGAAGCTTTCTTT | CASSSGGNTEAFF
TRBJ2-5 | few | TRBD2 | TRBV12-3/TRBV12-4 | TGTGCCAGCAGTCCGGTGGCGGGGGGGACCCAGTACTTC | CASSPVAGGTQYF
TRBJ1-2 | few | NA | TRBV24-1 | TGTGCCACCAGTGATCACTCAACGTTGATTTTC | CATSDHSTLIF
TRBJ1-1 | few | NA | TRBV12-3/TRBV12-4 | TGTGCCAGCACCTACAGGTTGGGACGGTCTGAAGCTTTCTTT | CASTYRLGRSEAFF
TRBJ1-1 | NA | NA | TRBV20-1 | TGCAGTGCTAGCGGGAGGCCTGAAGCTTTCTTT | CSASGRPEAFF